This T cell receptor (beta chain) was captured in a study of cytomegalovirus exposure and HLA in healthy donors (dated by TCRdb to 2016 to 2017). Regarding the complete study: An earlier analysis of about 530 of the donors reported about 280 Gb of sequence data and 90 million to 120 million unique TCR beta sequences obtained from around 170 million T cells. An early release covering 550 to 700 HLA-typed donors comprised about 310 gigabases of sequencing data and 85 million to 100 million unique TCR sequences. Of the 300 to 500 genotyped donors, roughly 80% were placed in the genetic ancestry cluster associated with self-reported Caucasian donors. The study was designed to test whether signatures of past pathogen exposure could be identified by cataloging public T cell receptors. Using immunosequencing, the study profiled T cell repertoires from some 670 subjects and related those repertoires to cytomegalovirus serostatus. Besides the first cohort of under 700 subjects, a separate validation cohort made up of 90 to 150 different subjects was used. High-throughput TCR immunosequencing, statistical association of individual TCRs with disease status, and machine learning were combined to predict cytomegalovirus infection status. To study patterns of TCR occurrence, a later analysis re-analyzed previously published TCR beta repertoires from 550 to 800 donors and added high-resolution HLA genotyping. Rather than drawing on any new phenotypic data, the later analysis identified candidate immune exposures from TCR beta sequences and the way those sequences occurred across donors. In an earlier analysis of around 540 of the donors, high-throughput TCR beta sequencing was used to judge whether each TCR beta V gene segment behaved as functional or pseudogenic. Donor age, sex, ethnicity and CMV serostatus were collected together with the repertoire data. A later genetic analysis took genome-wide SNP genotypes for about 55% of the roughly 670 donors and used that subset as a discovery cohort. Every discovery cohort repertoire had been produced on one sequencing platform. HLA typing covered class I and class II loci at four-digit resolution. The number of typed donors differed by locus: about 620-640 for A, B, C, DRB1 and DQB1; 500 to 550 for DQA1; roughly 600 for DPA1; and 450 to 480 for DPB1. Because of strong linkage in the cohort, roughly five DR-DQ haplotypes were treated as single units for association and clustering. Among 350 to 400 genotyped donors of the cohort, an average of 235,054 unique TCR beta nucleotide sequences were sequenced per donor, about a sixth of them non-productive.

What the study reported, not specific to this receptor: In a later genetic analysis, a missense DCLRE1C variant was associated with V-gene and J-gene trimming of TCR beta chains, and the association was replicated in an independent cohort. In a later analysis, TCR association rates were found to vary across HLA loci, with the most associated TCRs seen for DRB1 alleles and the fewest for HLA-C alleles. In a later analysis, HLA-associated TCR beta chains showed more clonal expansion and lower generation probabilities than non-associated chains that were equally common. Correlated functional status among segregating V segments might reflect linkage disequilibrium, but an unknown experimental factor could not be ruled out. Because counts were too low, fewer than 20 rarely observed V segments, including chromosome 9 orphons, were excluded from the earlier analysis of 587 of the donors. Across donors, most TCR sequences were observed very rarely, whereas some public TCRs were present in many individuals. Several of the top co-occurrence clusters appeared to be linked to parvovirus B19, influenza, CMV and Epstein-Barr virus, according to a later analysis. According to a later analysis, most CMV-associated TCR beta chains appeared to be HLA-restricted, and the HLA associations seemed to be driven largely by CMV exposure. Sequencing depth was assumed to be roughly uniform across donors in the presence/absence analyses, though that assumption may not hold. The only immune exposure information available for the cohort was CMV serostatus. In a later analysis, 16,951 TCR beta sequences were associated with specific HLA alleles at a false discovery rate of 0.05. Because HLA typing was missing for some donors at each locus, association tests included only the typed subset. In an earlier analysis of approximately 590 of the donors, most TCR beta V segments appeared in productive rearrangements about 90% or about 30% of the time, broadly matching IMGT annotations. In a later genetic analysis, fewer N-insertions in productive TCRs were reported among donors in an Asian-associated ancestry cluster than the approximately 710-donor mean. When HLA alleles, especially DR and DQ, strongly co-occurred, TCR associations were difficult to assign to individual alleles. A group of highly shared sequence variants was considered likely to be a technical artifact of the sequencing pipeline. The classifier was reported to diagnose cytomegalovirus status with high specificity and sensitivity in both the original and validation cohorts. In vitro tests confirmed that a few of the cytomegalovirus-associated TCR beta chains recognize cytomegalovirus antigens. According to the authors, the approach could potentially be generalized to other disease states and immunological phenotypes. This cohort had only TCR beta chains sequenced, and the lack of alpha or paired-chain data limited which features could be detected. Because the 87-base-pair reads could not distinguish some IMGT-functional V segments, including TRBV6-2 and TRBV6-3, those segments were excluded. A further reported finding was that TCR beta sequences accurately predicted the HLA-A and HLA-B alleles for most subjects in the first cohort. The study gave a list of about 170 TCR beta chains associated with cytomegalovirus.

The CDR3 starts with the cysteine, ends with the phenylalanine, and has 14 residues. The DNA shown is the 42-base CDR3, in frame from base 1. CDR1 and CDR2 are read off the germline V gene as SGHRS and YFSETQ. The germline ends are 13 bases apart after V is trimmed by 0 bases and J by 7 bases. The cohort comprised hundreds of healthy bone marrow donors. At the time of sampling, all cohort members were nominally healthy, though unrecorded immune exposures were likely present. The donor was CMV seropositive and was included in the group of 289 seropositive cohort members. A peripheral blood sample was collected from each donor, and TCR beta sequencing was performed on peripheral blood mononuclear cells. The Qiagen DNeasy Blood Extraction Kit was used to extract genomic DNA from the blood cell samples. Remarks on this clone: This receptor's antigen is unknown. The input lacks base qualities; no much larger clone sits a single base away.

To prepare the library, the immunoSEQ multiplex PCR assay was applied. For the multiplex PCR, a mixture combining 60 forward primers for TCR Vbeta segments and 13 reverse primers for TCR Jbeta segments was used. A multiplex PCR assay on genomic DNA amplified the CDR3 region of rearranged TCR beta genes. Amplified TCR beta libraries were sequenced as 87-base-pair reads on the Illumina HiSeq System. On the study's bioinformatics: A later analysis counted some 74 million unique TCR beta chains across the 550 to 700 repertoires, and 9 million to 14 million of these chains were shared by at least two donors. To remove PCR and sequencing errors, raw reads were error-corrected and collapsed into unique sequences using a nearest-neighbor algorithm that merged closely related sequences. Alignment of CDR3 sequences to IMGT reference sequences was used to assign V, D and J gene segments. Each retained sequence needed at least a six-nucleotide match to both a V gene segment and a J gene segment. A rearrangement was called productive if the CDR3 had no stop codons and remained in frame with V and J, and every other rearrangement was called non-productive. CDR3 was defined according to IMGT convention as the region running from the second conserved V-encoded cysteine to the conserved J-encoded phenylalanine. The earlier analysis of about 560 of the donors excluded any sequence lacking an unambiguous match to a single V gene segment. In an earlier analysis of approximately 590 of the donors, V segments were called functional above 56.7% productive rearrangements and were called segregating when the between-donor standard deviation exceeded 5%. To diagnose cytomegalovirus status from the catalog of TCR beta chain sequences, a statistical classification framework was built. In a later analysis, V and J genes were assigned by comparing TCR nucleotide sequences against IMGT/GENE-DB human TR gene sequences. Using the TCRdist pipeline, a later analysis assigned CDR3 sequences along with most-parsimonious VDJ recombination scenarios. A later analysis defined each TCR beta chain by its CDR3 amino acid sequence plus V-gene family, and excluded reads lacking a unique V-gene family. In a later analysis, fewer than 650 highly shared, low-generation-probability nucleotide sequences were removed to address suspected cross-contamination and a sequencing artifact. In a later analysis, a clonal expansion index for each public chain was calculated from normalized within-repertoire ranks of inferred template counts. Generation probabilities in a later analysis came from a VDJ recombination model fitted to out-of-frame rearrangements, and those results were checked against IGoR. Hypergeometric tests were used in a later analysis to score TCR-TCR, TCR-HLA and TCR-CMV co-occurrence, with a repertoire-size bias correction applied to the TCR pairs. False discovery rates were estimated in a later analysis by permuting HLA or CMV assignments 20 times. In a later analysis, co-occurring TCRs were grouped using DBSCAN, and TCRdist sequence similarity was added for clustering within HLA-allele-positive subsets. Repertoires with fewer than 30,000 or more than 120,000 public chains were left out of co-occurrence clustering, as were about 5 repertoires with anomalous nucleotide sharing. TCRdb took this table from immuneACCESS and kept in-frame rearrangements with V and J called. Such tables lack part of the clones; where checked against another copy, unresolved V genes explain under half of the gap, and the rest is unexplained. V, J and clone size derive from that table, while D and trimming were established from the DNA sequence. The sample table shows about 170,000 clones, and 75% are seen once. Around 3% of the sample lies in the top ten.

Sequenced: PBMCs. This receptor was obtained from a woman aged 50 to 60 in good health and CMV-seropositive. The chain is made from TRBV5-1 and TRBJ1-2; TRBD1 is perhaps the D gene, given 5 matching bases. The CDR3 sequence is CASSLGQGLAGYTF. The bases read TGCGCCAGCAGCTTGGGGCAGGGTCTCGCTGGCTACACCTTC.